Below are 21 T cell receptor beta chains sequenced from a single sample in a study of early stage breast cancer tumors. Sequencing used immunoSEQ multiplex PCR; TCRdb keeps in-frame clones, though not all of them. The sample lists around 30,000 clones, roughly four fifths seen once, with over 9.5% in the top ten. The sequenced sample was breast tumor tissue. The origin of the receptors is a person aged 25 to 39 with breast cancer.

On this clone itself: At one of its ends the junction is not consistent with the germline gene, which may arise from a read error. The chain links TRBV7-7 to TRBJ1-5, with D unresolved. Germline V CDR1 and CDR2: SSHAT, FNYEAQ (reference sequence). This CDR3 is 13 amino acids long. The chain's CDR3 is CASSLNRDQPQHF. Here the CDR3 DNA reads TGTGCTAGCAGCTTAAATCGAGATCAGCCCCAGCATTTT.

This rearrangement joins TRBV11-2 to TRBJ1-4, with 8 bases fitting TRBD1. This CDR3 comprises 15 residues. Germline CDR1 and CDR2: SGHAT and FQNNGV. V was pared by 4 bases and J by 4 bases, with 5 bases of the junction left unmatched. DNA of the CDR3: TGTGCCAGCAGCTCGCAGGGGGCCTATAATGAAAAACTGTTTTTT. Its translation: CASSSQGAYNEKLFF.

This clone was seen a few times. The chain combines TRBV25-1 with TRBJ2-7; a weak D match, TRBD1 (6 bases). There are 13 residues in the CDR3. V lost 5 bases and J 0 bases, leaving 8 bases between the germline ends. Germline CDR1 MGHDK, CDR2 SYGVNS. The CDR3 bases are TGTGCCAGCAGTCCGGACAGCTCCTACGAGCAGTACTTC. Translated: CASSPDSSYEQYF.

J is TRBJ2-7 and V is TRBV4-1; 16 positions agree with TRBD2. Germline loops: CDR1 MGHRA, CDR2 YSYEKL. The ends lost 4 bases at V and 4 bases at J; junction bases unmatched: 13. CDR3 length: 19 residues. The CDR3 DNA reads as TGCGCCAGCAGCCTGGGACTAGCGGGAGGGCCAAACCGGGTATACGAGCAGTACTTC. Its translation is CASSLGLAGGPNRVYEQYF.

This clone was found a few times. The chain uses TRBV6-5 and TRBJ1-5; TRBD1 aligns across 7 bases. Per germline, CDR1 MNHEY and CDR2 SVGAGI. The ends lost 6 bases at V and 4 bases at J; junction bases unmatched: 3. This CDR3 has 13 amino acids. The CDR3 loop reads CASRVTGNQPQHF. CDR3 bases: TGTGCCAGCAGAGTGACAGGGAATCAGCCCCAGCATTTT.

This chain joins TRBV6-7 and TRBJ1-2, with TRBD1 matching 8 bases. TRBV6-7 is annotated as an ORF whose role is uncertain. The CDR3 runs 14 residues. V gave up 4 bases and J gave up 4 bases; unmatched junction bases: 5. The DNA for the CDR3 is TGTGCCAGCAGTTTACAGGGGGGTATCTATGGCTACACCTTC. Protein sequence: CASSLQGGIYGYTF.

The CDR3 coding sequence is TGCAGCGTTGCCAGGGGGCTTGAGGAAAAACTGTTTTTT. It translates to CSVARGLEEKLFF. The V call is TRBV29-1, the J call TRBJ1-4; 8 bases agree with TRBD1. Losses at the gene ends were 4 bases for V and 8 bases for J; bases not matched to a gene: 6. This CDR3 is built from 13 residues. The germline gives CDR1 SQVTM, CDR2 ANQGSEA.

The rearrangement links TRBV10-1 to TRBJ2-3; 7 bases fit TRBD2. Germline trimming cut 0 bases from V and 0 bases from J; bases unmatched to any gene: 3. Germline V gene lookup returns CDR1 WNHNN and CDR2 SYGVQD (reference sequence). CDR3 size: 16 residues. The CDR3 loop is CASSESISGSTDTQYF. CDR3 nucleotides: TGCGCCAGCAGTGAGTCGATTAGCGGGAGCACAGATACGCAGTATTTT.

This clone is classed as medium-sized. The chain links TRBV5-1 to TRBJ1-2; 10 bases agree with TRBD1. Unmatched junction bases numbered 9, after V lost 4 bases and J lost 6 bases. CDR1 and CDR2 (germline): SGHRS, YFSETQ. The CDR3 is made up of 15 amino acids. CDR3 sequence: CASSGGTGDFHGYTF. DNA of the CDR3: TGCGCCAGCAGCGGAGGGACAGGGGATTTTCATGGCTACACCTTC.

The chain joins TRBV30 to TRBJ2-1; 9 nucleotides match TRBD2. The V gene end was trimmed by 3 bases and the J gene end by 5 bases; junction bases not matched to a gene: 11. The CDR3 is made up of 16 amino acids. Germline lookup yields CDR1 GTSNPN and CDR2 SVGIG (reference sequence). The chain's CDR3 is CAWRPWLAGADNEQFF. The CDR3 coding sequence is TGTGCCTGGAGACCTTGGTTAGCGGGAGCGGACAATGAGCAGTTCTTC. Full variable domain (rest looked up from reference TRBV30 and TRBJ2-1): SQTIHQWPATLVQPVGSPLSLECTVEGTSNPNLYWYRQAAGRGLQLLFYSVGIGQISSEVPQNLSASRPQDRQFILSSKKLLLSDSGFYLCAWRPWLAGADNEQFFGPGTRLTVL.

The chain joins TRBV27 to TRBJ2-3; 7 bases line up with TRBD2. Looked up from germline, CDR1 is MNHEY and CDR2 is SMNVEV (reference sequence). The CDR3 has 15 residues. Losses at the gene ends were 6 bases for V and 7 bases for J; bases not matched to a gene: 13. CDR3 nucleotide sequence: TGTGCCAGCAGGCTTGATGGGAGGGGTTTTAATACGCAGTATTTT. Translating gives CASRLDGRGFNTQYF.

J is TRBJ2-3 and V is TRBV28, with 11 nucleotides matching TRBD2. Germline values: CDR1 MDHEN, CDR2 SYDVKM. This CDR3 is 14 amino acids long. Trimming at V came to 6 bases and at J to 4 bases, leaving 3 bases not matched to a gene. The CDR3 region is CASRIAGGPDTQYF. The CDR3 DNA reads as TGTGCCAGCAGAATAGCGGGAGGGCCAGATACGCAGTATTTT.

The genes are TRBV2 and TRBJ2-7, with 10 nucleotides matching TRBD2. Germline assignment: CDR1 SNHLY and CDR2 FYNNEI. The CDR3 has 14 amino acids. V lost 5 bases and J lost 5; bases outside the gene matches: 6. Here the CDR3 DNA reads TGTGCCAGCAGTCGGGGACTAGCGAACCACGAGCAGTACTTC. Protein sequence: CASSRGLANHEQYF.

This chain joins TRBV6-1 and TRBJ1-1; 8 bases fit TRBD1. From germline, CDR1 is MNHNS and CDR2 SASEGT. CDR3 length equals 16 residues. Unmatched junction bases numbered 6, after V lost 2 bases and J lost 1 base. Here the CDR3 DNA reads TGTGCCAGCAGTGAAACAAGGACAGGGAGGAACACTGAAGCTTTCTTT. The encoded protein is CASSETRTGRNTEAFF.

This rearrangement joins TRBV30 to TRBJ1-1; D perhaps matches TRBD1 (5 bases). CDR3 length equals 13 residues. The V gene lost 2 bases and the J gene lost 7 bases, with 14 bases spanning the gap. CDR1 is GTSNPN, CDR2 SVGIG, per germline (reference sequence). CDR3 DNA: TGTGCCTGGAGTAAGGGGACCAGGCGTGAAGCTTTCTTT. Translating gives CAWSKGTRREAFF.

The rearrangement links TRBV9 to TRBJ1-1; TRBD1 is a possible D gene (6 bases). The CDR3 covers 18 residues. Germline CDR1 SGDLS, CDR2 YYNGEE. V lost 0 bases, J lost 1 base, and 19 bases lay in between. The CDR3 loop reads CASSVGAGAGRENTEAFF. CDR3 DNA: TGTGCCAGCAGCGTAGGGGCGGGGGCAGGGCGAGAGAACACTGAAGCTTTCTTT.

The chain links TRBV4-2 to TRBJ2-7; perhaps D is TRBD1 or TRBD2 (6 bases each). The CDR3 totals 16 residues. V lost 0 bases to trimming and J lost 0 bases, with 12 bases between them. CDR1 LGHNA and CDR2 YNFKEQ come from the germline V gene. The CDR3 spells CASSQDHREASYEQYF. DNA for the CDR3: TGTGCCAGCAGCCAAGATCACAGGGAGGCCTCCTACGAGCAGTACTTC.

By share, this clone counts as medium-sized. The chain employs TRBV15 and TRBJ1-5; TRBD1 matches at 7 bases. The V and J ends lost 3 bases and 5 bases, in that order; junction bases with no gene match: 4. Germline V gene data show CDR1 as LNHNV and CDR2 as YYDKDF (reference sequence). The CDR3 is 14 amino acids. In nucleotides, the CDR3 is TGTGCCACCAGCAGCCCAACAGGGGATCAGCCCCAGCATTTT. Translating gives CATSSPTGDQPQHF.

The chain joins TRBV7-2 to TRBJ2-7; 9 bases fit TRBD2. The CDR3 sequence is 16 residues long. CDR1 SGHTA and CDR2 FQGNSA come from the germline V gene. Trimming took 3 bases from V and 6 from J; bases not matched to a gene: 12. CDR3 sequence: CASSLTSGPPGGEQYF. CDR3 coding DNA: TGTGCCAGCAGCTTGACTAGCGGCCCTCCCGGGGGCGAGCAGTACTTC.

This clone has just a few counts. The V and J genes are TRBV7-8 and TRBJ2-2, with 10 bases fitting TRBD2. Germline V gene sequence: CDR1 SGHVS, CDR2 FQNEAQ. Germline trimming cut 6 bases from V and 7 bases from J; bases unmatched to any gene: 5. The CDR3 runs 14 residues. For the CDR3, the DNA is TGTGCCAGCAGATCGTCTAGCGGGAGCGGGGAGCTGTTTTTT. Residues: CASRSSSGSGELFF.

This clone was detected only once. V is TRBV11-2 and J is TRBJ2-7; 11 bases map to TRBD1. The CDR3 spans 16 residues. Looked up from germline, CDR1 is SGHAT and CDR2 is FQNNGV. V was pared by 2 bases and J by 6 bases, with 9 bases of the junction left unmatched. CDR3 bases: TGTGCCAGCAGCTTAAATGGGGACAGGGGGATAGGCGAGCAGTACTTC. Protein sequence: CASSLNGDRGIGEQYF. The full variable domain, with the rest looked up from reference TRBV11-2 and TRBJ2-7, is EAGVAQSPRYKIIEKRQSVAFWCNPISGHATLYWYQQILGQGPKLLIQFQNNGVVDDSQLPKDRFSAERLKGVDSTLKIQPAKLEDSAVYLCASSLNGDRGIGEQYFGPGTRLTVT.